These 5 T cell receptor beta chains came from one sample sequenced in a study of blood T cell repertoires in COVID-19. Produced via immunoSEQ multiplex PCR; TCRdb's table is partial and in-frame only. The table records over 200,000 clones, 70% to 90% of them present only once. Material: peripheral blood. The receptors come from a woman aged 45-65 years with acute or convalescent COVID-19.

The chain employs TRBV19 and TRBJ2-7; D unclear. The CDR3 covers 11 residues. Trimming removed 6 bases at V and 4 bases at J, with 7 bases between. Germline lookup yields CDR1 LNHDA and CDR2 SQIVND (reference sequence). CDR3 nucleotide sequence: TGTGCCAGTAGCAACAAGTACGAGCAGTACTTC. Encoded protein: CASSNKYEQYF.

This clone was seen just once. The CDR3 nucleotides are TGTGCCAGCAGGGATACAGGGGGCACTGAAGCTTTCTTT. It specifies CASRDTGGTEAFF. The chain has TRBV2 and TRBJ1-1; TRBD1 aligns across 8 bases. The CDR3 totals 13 residues. V gave up 6 bases and J gave up 4 bases; unmatched junction bases: 4. Germline CDR1 is SNHLY and CDR2 is FYNNEI. The entire variable domain, with the rest obtained from reference TRBV2 and TRBJ1-1, is as follows: EPEVTQTPSHQVTQMGQEVILRCVPISNHLYFYWYRQILGQKVEFLVSFYNNEISEKSEIFDDQFSVERPDGSNFTLKIRSTKLEDSAMYFCASRDTGGTEAFFGQGTRLTVV.

The chain has TRBV6-6 and TRBJ1-2, with 11 bases lining up with TRBD1. Germline-derived CDR1 and CDR2 are MNHNY and SVGAGI (reference sequence). The J segment lost 7 bases and the V segment lost 6 bases, leaving 7 bases of the junction unmatched. The CDR3 spans 14 residues. CDR3: CASSPRTGGGGYTF. DNA of the CDR3: TGTGCCAGCAGCCCCCGGACAGGGGGCGGTGGCTACACCTTC.

The chain links TRBV24-1 to TRBJ1-5; no definite D call. The CDR3 loop spans 14 amino acids. Trimming removed 2 bases at V and 7 bases at J, with 11 bases between. Germline values: CDR1 KGHDR, CDR2 SFDVKD. The CDR3 coding sequence is TGTGCCACCAGTGATTCGGCTGGAGGCCAGCCCCAGCATTTT. This sequence encodes CATSDSAGGQPQHF.

This chain links TRBV28 with TRBJ1-2; D perhaps matches TRBD1 (5 bases). The V and J ends lost 3 bases and 4 bases respectively, with 9 bases between them. CDR3 size: 13 residues. The V gene's germline CDR1 is MDHEN and CDR2 SYDVKM. The CDR3 sequence is CASSFTGPYGYTF. In nucleotides, the CDR3 is TGTGCCAGCAGTTTTACAGGCCCCTATGGCTACACCTTC.